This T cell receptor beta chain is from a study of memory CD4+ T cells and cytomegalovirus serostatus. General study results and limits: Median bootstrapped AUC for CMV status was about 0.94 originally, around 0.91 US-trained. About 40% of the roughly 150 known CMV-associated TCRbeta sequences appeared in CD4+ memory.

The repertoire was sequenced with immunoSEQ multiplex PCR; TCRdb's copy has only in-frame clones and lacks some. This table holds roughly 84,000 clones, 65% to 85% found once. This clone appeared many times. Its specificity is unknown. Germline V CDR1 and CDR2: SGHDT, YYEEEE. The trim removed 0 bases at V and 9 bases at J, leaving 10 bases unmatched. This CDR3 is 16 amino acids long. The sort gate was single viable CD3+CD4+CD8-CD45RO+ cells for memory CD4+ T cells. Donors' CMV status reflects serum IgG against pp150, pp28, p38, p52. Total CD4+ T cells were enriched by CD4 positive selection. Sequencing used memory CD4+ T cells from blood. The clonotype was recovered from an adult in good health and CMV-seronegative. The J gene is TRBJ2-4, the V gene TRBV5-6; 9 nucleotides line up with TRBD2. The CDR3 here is CASSLVGGGAPGIQYF. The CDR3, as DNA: TGTGCCAGCAGCTTGGTTGGCGGGGGGGCGCCGGGCATTCAGTACTTC.